The clone carrying this T cell receptor (beta chain) was picked up a small number of times. This sample was taken from a study of response to subunit inactivated influenza vaccine. Looked up from germline, CDR1 is SNHLY and CDR2 is FYNNEI. The V gene lost 4 bases and the J gene lost 2 bases, with 19 bases spanning the gap. The CDR3 has 17 amino acids. TCRdb called the RT-PCR reads again in MiXCR, with one record for every CDR3 protein. The sample lists around 790,000 distinct CDR3 sequences, 21% occurring once. J is TRBJ2-3 and V is TRBV2; tentative D call: TRBD1 (6 bases). Sequences were derived from PBMCs from blood, sampled 5 days after vaccination. The TCR was taken from a man aged 45 to 65 who received an inactivated influenza vaccine. The DNA of the CDR3 is TGTGCCAGCAGTGCGGGAACTGGGGGCCTAATCACAGATACGCAGTATTTT. It encodes CASSAGTGGLITDTQYF.